The subject of this entry is one T cell receptor beta chain. What it binds is not known. This CDR3 contains 15 residues. Germline CDR1 and CDR2: MGHRA and YSYEKL. Trimming at V came to 4 bases and at J to 8 bases, leaving 9 bases not matched to a gene. These data come from a study of breast tumors, draining lymph nodes, adjacent tissues. Study conclusions and caveats: Data fit most tumor T cells coming from lymph node, expanding in tumor. Tumor repertoires ranked between lymph nodes and nontumor tissue in diversity, with V and J gene preferences. Luminal-like breast cancer showed significantly greater tumor-nontumor repertoire similarity than basal-like breast cancer did.

MiXCR was run by TCRdb on the multiplex PCR reads, yielding one entry per CDR3 protein. The sample yields about 200,000 distinct CDR3 sequences, 34% seen once. Samples came from axillary lymph nodes draining the breast cancer. J is TRBJ2-4 and V is TRBV4-1, with 9 bases lining up with TRBD1. The source of this sequence is a female donor with breast cancer. Some clones in this sample may be carry-over from other donors' samples. Sequencing was performed on axillary lymph node tissue. CDR3 bases: TGCGCCAGCAGCCTGTATGCCGACAGGGGGGACATTCAGTACTTC. Translation gives CASSLYADRGDIQYF.